The T cell receptor beta chain under discussion was sequenced for a study of CD8 T cells in ankylosing spondylitis. Study-wide points: The study identified a TCR beta motif of several highly homologous variants that appeared characteristic of ankylosing spondylitis blood.

The CDR3 runs to 13 residues. Germline-derived CDR1 and CDR2 are SGHTS and YDEGEE. The germline V and J ends were trimmed by 1 base and 5 bases, with 10 bases remaining between them. Molecular-barcoded quantitative 5'-RACE produced these TCR beta libraries. TCRdb reprocessed the 5' RACE reads with MiXCR, giving one entry per CDR3 protein. This table holds 700,000 to 1,000,000 distinct CDR3 sequences, 10% to 15% found once. This clonotype was recorded a few times. Its cognate antigen is unknown. The source material was blood, either unsorted or a sorted T cell fraction (not recorded which). The gene calls are TRBV5-8 and TRBJ2-7, with D unresolved. This clonotype originated in a male donor with ankylosing spondylitis. CDR3 in amino acids: CASSLYQLNEQYF. In nucleotides, the CDR3 is TGTGCCAGCAGCTTGTATCAGCTAAACGAGCAGTACTTC.